The source of this T cell receptor (beta chain) is a study of shared clonotypes between healthy human individuals. Only CD45RO-negative cells positively selected for CCR7 counted as naive CD8 cells, so terminally differentiated effector memory CD45RA+ cells were excluded. Germline values: CDR1 MNHEY, CDR2 SVGAGI. The CDR3 has 15 amino acids. V was clipped by 5 bases and J by 0 bases; unmatched bases: 7. Study processing details: ImmunoSEQ junction-only sequences lacked quality scores, so their filtering differed. Assay used: immunoSEQ multiplex PCR; TCRdb lists only in-frame clones, some missing. D and trimming come from the DNA, and the V and J calls and clone size come from that table. This sample carries approximately 740,000 clones, about 92% of them seen once, and the ten largest clones take about 24%.

The V call is TRBV6-5, the J call TRBJ2-7, with 7 bases aligning to TRBD1. The specimen was naive CD8+ T cells sorted from blood. This TCR was recovered from a man aged 30-40 years in good health. DNA of the CDR3: TGTGCCAGCAGTAGCCGGGACAGTCCCTCCTACGAGCAGTACTTC. Protein sequence: CASSSRDSPSYEQYF.